The 26 T cell receptor beta chains reported below all come from one sample, sequenced in a study of blood T cell repertoires in COVID-19. Generated by immunoSEQ multiplex PCR, the TCRdb table keeps only in-frame clones and is missing some. The sample yields 150,000 to 200,000 clones, roughly 80% seen once. Sequencing was performed on peripheral blood. Every receptor here comes from a man aged 30 to 45 with active or convalescent COVID-19.

The chain uses TRBV2 and TRBJ2-5, with TRBD1 matching over 10 bases. Trimming at V came to 2 bases and at J to 5 bases, leaving 5 bases not matched to a gene. Germline V gives CDR1 SNHLY, CDR2 FYNNEI. This CDR3 spans 15 amino acids. The CDR3: CASSEPADRGETQYF. The CDR3 coding sequence is TGTGCCAGCAGTGAACCCGCGGACAGGGGGGAGACCCAGTACTTC.

The chain recombines TRBV7-6 with TRBJ2-1; 8 bases map to TRBD1. V dropped 5 bases and J dropped 7; count of bases not matched to a gene: 10. The CDR3 totals 15 residues. Germline CDR1 SGHVS, CDR2 FNYEAQ. The CDR3 region is CASSKDRGTVNEQFF. CDR3 coding DNA: TGTGCCAGCAGCAAAGACAGGGGAACTGTAAATGAGCAGTTCTTC.

V is TRBV6-5 and J is TRBJ2-7, with D perhaps matching TRBD2 (7 bases). In germline, CDR1 is MNHEY, CDR2 SVGAGI. V was trimmed by 7 bases and J by 6 bases, leaving 19 bases between them. CDR3 size: 14 residues. The CDR3 DNA reads as TGTGCCAGCACCCCTCCTCGCGGGGGCGGCGAGCAGTACTTC. Translated: CASTPPRGGGEQYF.

The chain combines TRBV27 with TRBJ2-7, with 11 bases that match TRBD2. Germline assignment: CDR1 MNHEY and CDR2 SMNVEV (reference sequence). The CDR3 has 15 amino acids. With V trimmed by 5 bases and J by 1 base, 4 bases remained unmatched. CDR3 DNA: TGTGCCAGCAGTCCCCTAGCGGGAGGATCCTACGAGCAGTACTTC. Protein product: CASSPLAGGSYEQYF.

The chain has TRBV3-1 (or the pseudogene TRBV3-2) and TRBJ1-2; D is undetermined. The CDR3 runs 14 residues. Germline CDR1 and CDR2: LGHDT and YNNKEL (reference sequence). With 1 base removed from V and 7 bases from J, the gap between germline ends came to 13 bases. CDR3 nucleotides: TGTGCCAGCAGCCAAGTCGGTTTATATGGTGGCTACACCTTC. Its translation: CASSQVGLYGGYTF.

The chain carries TRBV20-1 and TRBJ1-2; D gene uncertain. The germline CDR1 and CDR2 sequences are DFQATT and SNEGSKA (reference sequence). V was clipped by 2 bases and J by 5 bases, with 6 bases between them. This CDR3 has 11 amino acids. The CDR3 bases are TGCAGTGCTAGACTCGTTTATGGCTACACCTTC. Translated, it gives CSARLVYGYTF.

This chain uses TRBV2 with TRBJ2-2; tentatively, D is TRBD1 (6 bases). The CDR3 is made up of 18 amino acids. Trimming took 2 bases from V and 0 from J, leaving 16 bases between them. Germline loops: CDR1 SNHLY, CDR2 FYNNEI. CDR3 protein: CASSESFSRQANTGELFF. CDR3 bases: TGTGCCAGCAGTGAATCGTTTTCCCGACAGGCGAACACCGGGGAGCTGTTTTTT. The full variable domain, with the rest looked up from reference TRBV2 and TRBJ2-2, is EPEVTQTPSHQVTQMGQEVILRCVPISNHLYFYWYRQILGQKVEFLVSFYNNEISEKSEIFDDQFSVERPDGSNFTLKIRSTKLEDSAMYFCASSESFSRQANTGELFFGEGSRLTVL.

This chain links TRBV2 with TRBJ2-7, with TRBD2 identical over 8 bases. Germline assignment: CDR1 SNHLY and CDR2 FYNNEI. The CDR3 sequence is 12 residues long. Trimming took 4 bases from V and 10 from J; bases not matched to a gene: 6. The CDR3 DNA reads TGTGCCAGCAGTGTAGGGCGGGGGGCCCAGTACGTC. This translates into CASSVGRGAQYV.

The chain uses TRBV6-5 and TRBJ1-1; TRBD1 matches at 11 bases. The J segment lost 4 bases and the V segment lost 6 bases, leaving 7 bases of the junction unmatched. Germline assignment: CDR1 MNHEY and CDR2 SVGAGI. CDR3 length equals 15 residues. The CDR3 sequence: CASSAGTGGATEAFF. The CDR3, as DNA: TGTGCCAGCAGCGCCGGGACAGGGGGGGCCACTGAAGCTTTCTTT.

The CDR3 sequence: CASSVELAGTDTQYF. CDR3 sequence (DNA): TGTGCCAGCAGCGTAGAACTAGCGGGCACAGATACGCAGTATTTT. The chain links TRBV9 to TRBJ2-3; 8 bases align to TRBD2. The germline V gene encodes CDR1 SGDLS and CDR2 YYNGEE. V shed 0 bases, J shed 1 base, and the junction held 1 base outside the gene matches. The CDR3 has 15 amino acids.

This sequence joins TRBV6-5 and TRBJ1-1, with D perhaps matching TRBD1 (5 bases). This CDR3 has 13 residues. Germline V gene sequence: CDR1 MNHEY, CDR2 SVGAGI. V was pared by 2 bases and J by 5 bases, with 9 bases between. The CDR3 DNA reads as TGTGCCAGCAGTTACGGAGGGGTAACTGAAGCTTTCTTT. It is translated as CASSYGGVTEAFF.

The chain has TRBV7-2 and TRBJ2-1, with 8 nucleotides matching TRBD2. The germline CDR1 and CDR2 sequences are SGHTA and FQGNSA. With V trimmed by 0 bases and J by 4 bases, 5 bases remained unmatched. This CDR3 region has 16 residues. CDR3 sequence (DNA): TGTGCCAGCAGCTTAGCTTCAGCGGGGGCGTACAATGAGCAGTTCTTC. Its protein product is CASSLASAGAYNEQFF.

The chain combines TRBV4-3 with TRBJ2-2; the D gene is possibly TRBD1 (6 bases). Germline CDR1 LGHNA, CDR2 YSLEER. There are 16 residues in the CDR3. Trimming stripped 0 bases from V and 3 bases from J, with 11 bases between. This CDR3 is CASSQEVTGYTGELFF. The CDR3 coding sequence is TGCGCCAGCAGCCAAGAGGTAACAGGGTACACCGGGGAGCTGTTTTTT.

The V and J genes are TRBV29-1 and TRBJ2-1; 8 bases fit TRBD2. Per the germline V gene, CDR1 is SQVTM and CDR2 is ANQGSEA. After removal of 3 bases from V and 0 bases from J, the junction contained 7 bases not matched to a gene. The CDR3 has 16 amino acids. This CDR3 reads CSVEGAGGLSYNEQFF. DNA for the CDR3: TGCAGCGTTGAGGGCGCGGGAGGTCTCTCCTACAATGAGCAGTTCTTC.

This rearrangement joins TRBV27 to TRBJ1-5, with a weak D call TRBD1 (6 bases). The germline V gene encodes CDR1 MNHEY and CDR2 SMNVEV (reference sequence). V was pared by 6 bases and J by 6 bases, with 15 bases between. The CDR3 spans 14 residues. The CDR3 bases are TGTGCCAGCAGGCCGAGGGGGGGGCCTCAGCCCCAGCATTTT. This gives the protein CASRPRGGPQPQHF.

The gene calls are TRBV27 and TRBJ2-5; TRBD2 is a possible D gene (6 bases). The length of the CDR3 is 16 residues. V lost 5 bases, J lost 0 bases, and 16 bases lay in between. CDR1 is MNHEY, CDR2 SMNVEV, per germline (reference sequence). CDR3 DNA: TGTGCCAGCAGTCCCAGTTCCCCTAGCGACCAAGAGACCCAGTACTTC. Its protein product is CASSPSSPSDQETQYF.

The rearrangement links TRBV6-1 to TRBJ2-5, with D possibly being TRBD1 (5 bases). V was cut by 0 bases and J by 4 bases, with 12 bases left in between. CDR1 and CDR2 (germline): MNHNS, SASEGT. The CDR3 totals 15 residues. The CDR3 DNA reads as TGTGCCAGCAGTGAAGCACCGCAGGGTCCAGAGACCCAGTACTTC. Amino acid sequence: CASSEAPQGPETQYF.

This sequence joins TRBV4-2 and TRBJ2-3; 11 bases agree with TRBD2. Losses at the gene ends were 6 bases for V and 6 bases for J; bases not matched to a gene: 5. From germline, CDR1 is LGHNA and CDR2 YNFKEQ. The CDR3 covers 14 residues. CDR3 DNA sequence: TGTGCCAGCAGGGGACGACTAGCGGGGGATACGCAGTATTTT. Protein: CASRGRLAGDTQYF.

The chain links TRBV3-1 (or the pseudogene TRBV3-2) to TRBJ1-4; D gene unclear. Germline CDR1 and CDR2: LGHDT and YNNKEL (reference sequence). The germline V and J ends were trimmed by 0 bases and 3 bases, with 8 bases remaining between them. The CDR3 loop spans 15 amino acids. The CDR3 DNA sequence: TGTGCCAGCAGCCAAGACAACAACCCTAATGAAAAACTGTTTTTT. Protein sequence: CASSQDNNPNEKLFF.

This clone was found a few times. This chain uses TRBV19 with TRBJ2-5; TRBD1 matches 7 bases. This CDR3 has 13 amino acids. CDR1 and CDR2 from the germline V gene are LNHDA and SQIVND (reference sequence). Trimming took 5 bases from V and 4 from J; bases not matched to a gene: 4. Here the CDR3 DNA reads TGTGCCAGTAGTTCTACAGGGGCAGAGACCCAGTACTTC. It yields the protein CASSSTGAETQYF.

This clone occurred many times. The gene calls are TRBV6-4 and TRBJ1-1, with 7 bases aligning to TRBD1. The V and J ends lost 3 bases and 8 bases, in that order; junction bases with no gene match: 6. Germline CDR1 reads MRHNA; CDR2 reads SNTAGT. The CDR3 totals 13 residues. DNA of the CDR3: TGTGCCAGCAGTGAACGCGACAGGGCAGAAGCTTTCTTT. Protein product: CASSERDRAEAFF.

V and J are TRBV18 and TRBJ2-5; TRBD1 matches at 7 bases. Germline CDR1 reads KGHSH; CDR2 reads LQKENI. The V segment lost 3 bases and the J segment 5 bases; nucleotides outside the gene matches: 9. CDR3 size: 15 residues. In nucleotides, the CDR3 is TGTGCCAGCTCACCTCTTGAGGGGGCAGGGGAGACCCAGTACTTC. Translating gives CASSPLEGAGETQYF.

This clone was observed a few times. J is TRBJ2-2 and V is TRBV27; tentatively, D is TRBD2 (5 bases). Trimming removed 0 bases at V and 5 bases at J, with 16 bases between. The V gene's germline CDR1 is MNHEY and CDR2 SMNVEV (reference sequence). This CDR3 comprises 17 residues. Here the CDR3 reads CASSLSALLARTGELFF. Here the CDR3 DNA reads TGTGCCAGCAGTTTATCGGCCCTCCTAGCAAGGACCGGGGAGCTGTTTTTT.

J is TRBJ1-5 and V is TRBV4-1; TRBD1 is a possible D gene (5 bases). Germline CDR1 reads MGHRA; CDR2 reads YSYEKL. Trimming cost V 0 bases and J 1 base, with 10 bases left between them. The length of the CDR3 is 16 residues. The CDR3 protein is CASSQEPGSSNQPQHF. CDR3 bases: TGCGCCAGCAGCCAAGAACCAGGGTCGAGCAATCAGCCCCAGCATTTT.

This chain connects TRBV5-1 to TRBJ2-7, with a tentative D call TRBD1 (5 bases). CDR3 length: 14 residues. V was shortened by 2 bases and J by 4 bases, with 13 bases between the two germline ends. Germline CDR1 reads SGHRS; CDR2 reads YFSETQ. Here the CDR3 DNA reads TGCGCCAGCAGCTTCCACAGGAAAATGTACGAGCAGTACGTC. Translated: CASSFHRKMYEQYV.

This clone was observed once. This sample includes further DNA sequences coding for the same CDR3. The CDR3 reads CASSSGQEETQYF. CDR3 DNA sequence: TGTGCCAGCAGTTCGGGACAAGAAGAGACCCAGTACTTC. The rearrangement joins TRBV28 to TRBJ2-5; tentatively, D is TRBD1 (6 bases). Germline CDR1 and CDR2: MDHEN and SYDVKM. The CDR3 runs to 13 residues. Trimming pared 4 bases from V and 3 bases from J, leaving 9 bases between.